The present T cell receptor beta chain was sequenced within a study of T-cell reconstitution after alpha-beta-depleted transplantation in children. General observations from the study: Most T-cell counts and diversity one year after the transplant came from T cells that were newly produced. There were reportedly several hundred expanded graft clones from which alpha-beta T cells came about two months after transplant. Surviving recipient T cells and thymic progenitors underlay high day-60 TCRbeta diversity in some patients.

Unique molecular identifiers were incorporated when the TCRbeta library was constructed. TCRdb independently ran MiXCR on the PCR reads; one entry per CDR3 protein. The data show 330,000 or so distinct CDR3 sequences, around 9.1% seen once. This clonotype occurred many times. Its specificity is unknown. Germline trimming cut 0 bases from V and 8 bases from J; bases unmatched to any gene: 6. The CDR3 loop spans 15 amino acids. Looked up from germline, CDR1 is SGHKS and CDR2 is YYEKEE (reference sequence). V gene TRBV5-5 combines with J gene TRBJ2-1, with 9 positions matching TRBD2. The starting material was PBMCs, obtained before TCRalphabeta/CD19-depleted stem cell transplant. This clonotype originated in a boy younger than two with acute myeloid leukemia, due to receive a stem cell transplant. The CDR3 reads CASSLAVLAGDEQFF. Written as DNA, the CDR3 is TGTGCCAGCAGCTTGGCGGTACTAGCGGGTGATGAGCAGTTCTTC. Full variable domain (missing parts from reference TRBV5-5 and TRBJ2-1): DAGVTQSPTHLIKTRGQQVTLRCSPISGHKSVSWYQQVLGQGPQFIFQYYEKEERGRGNFPDRFSARQFPNYSSELNVNALLLGDSALYLCASSLAVLAGDEQFFGPGTRLTVL.